Below, 5 T cell receptor beta chains from the same sample are listed, as sequenced in a study of blood T cells in healthy people across ages. A second PCR of 7 to 11 cycles used a sample-barcoded 5' primer and a J-beta primer mix. TCRdb used MiXCR to reprocess the 5' RACE reads, holding one entry per CDR3 protein. Found here are about 280,000 distinct CDR3 sequences, roughly 27% of them singletons; the top ten hold 25% to 30%. The sequencing sample was made of blood. These receptor sequences come from a woman in her sixties or seventies in good health.

In this sample, this clonotype turned up a few times. Compared with germline, one end of the junction differs, possibly owing to a read error. V usage is TRBV10-3 and J usage is TRBJ2-5; TRBD2 matches 11 bases. There are 13 residues in the CDR3. Looked up from germline, CDR1 is ENHRY and CDR2 is SYGVKD. This chain's CDR3 is CAISGLAGETQYF. In nucleotides, the CDR3 is TGCGCCATCAGCGGACTAGCGGGTGAGACCCAGTACTTC.

This clonotype has only a few counts. The chain recombines TRBV6-6 with TRBJ1-2, with D tentatively TRBD1 (5 bases). Germline V gene lookup returns CDR1 MNHNY and CDR2 SVGAGI (reference sequence). The CDR3 is made up of 14 amino acids. V shed 2 bases and J shed 7 bases, with 14 bases lying between them. CDR3 residues: CASSYVGDGAGYTF. The CDR3 DNA is TGTGCCAGCAGTTACGTGGGGGACGGAGCTGGCTACACCTTC.

This chain uses TRBV5-6 with TRBJ1-1, with no clear D. Trimming pared 3 bases from V and 11 bases from J, leaving 20 bases between. From germline, CDR1 is SGHDT and CDR2 YYEEEE. The CDR3 has 14 residues. The CDR3 sequence: CASSSPLGQEYAFF. CDR3 sequence (DNA): TGTGCCAGCAGCTCTCCTCTGGGCCAGGAATATGCTTTCTTT.

This clonotype was detected only a few times. This rearrangement joins TRBV12-3 or TRBV12-4 to TRBJ1-2; D might be TRBD1 (6 bases). The CDR3 sequence is 13 residues long. The germline V and J ends were trimmed by 5 bases and 1 base, with 8 bases remaining between them. The CDR3 loop reads CASSDRINYGYTF. CDR3 nucleotide sequence: TGTGCCAGCAGTGACAGGATTAACTATGGCTACACCTTC.

The genes are TRBV20-1 and TRBJ2-5; 9 bases align to TRBD2. The CDR3 consists of 14 residues. Germline trimming cut 4 bases from V and 6 bases from J; bases unmatched to any gene: 9. Per germline, CDR1 DFQATT and CDR2 SNEGSKA (reference sequence). The CDR3 loop reads CSAILGTSFQTQYF. CDR3 nucleotide sequence: TGCAGTGCTATTCTCGGGACTAGCTTTCAGACCCAGTACTTC.